The text below deals with one T cell receptor (beta chain). The antigen is unknown. This record belongs to a study of T cells expressing NK-cell markers. Whole-study context: According to the study, TCR beta repertoires originated from sorted CD3+CD56+NKG2C+, CD3+CD56+NKG2C- and CD3+CD56-NKG2C+ T cells. Seropositivity for HCMV was found in seven of the eight sequenced donors, with one seronegative.

CDR3 length: 16 amino acids. Germline CDR1 SGHRS, CDR2 YFSETQ. Points from the study as a whole: The study did not resolve the HCMV specificity of expanded NKG2C+ T cell clones. The CD3+CD56-NKG2C+ fraction was also led by these clonotypes in a handful of donors.

TCRdb re-called the 5' RACE reads, yielding one record per CDR3 amino acid sequence without DNA. This sample's table reports 200,000 to 300,000 distinct CDR3 sequences. The clonotype originates from a man younger than 30 in good health. The V call is TRBV5-1, the J call TRBJ2-1; checking the TCRdb D call of TRBD2 is not possible without DNA. What was sequenced was blood T cells: a sorted CD56 or NKG2C T cell subset, CD4+ or CD8+ T cells, or bulk PBMC T cells (not recorded which). The CDR3: CASSLSGLAGAHEQFF.